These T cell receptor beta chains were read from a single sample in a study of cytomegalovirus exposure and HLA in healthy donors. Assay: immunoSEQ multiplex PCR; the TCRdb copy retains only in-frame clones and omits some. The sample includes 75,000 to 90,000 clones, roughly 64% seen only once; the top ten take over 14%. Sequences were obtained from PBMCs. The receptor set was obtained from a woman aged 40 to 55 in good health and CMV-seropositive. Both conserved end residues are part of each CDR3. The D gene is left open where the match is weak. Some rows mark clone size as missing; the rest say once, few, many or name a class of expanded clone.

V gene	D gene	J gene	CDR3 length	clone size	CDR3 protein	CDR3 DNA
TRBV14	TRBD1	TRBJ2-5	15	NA	CASSQDWTGVGTQYF	TGTGCCAGCAGCCAAGATTGGACAGGGGTGGGGACCCAGTACTTC
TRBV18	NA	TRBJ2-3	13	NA	CASSPASTDTQYF	TGTGCCAGCTCACCGGCTAGCACAGATACGCAGTATTTT
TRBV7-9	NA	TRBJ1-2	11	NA	CASNSNYGYTF	TGTGCCAGCAACTCTAACTATGGCTACACCTTC
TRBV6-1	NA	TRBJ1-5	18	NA	CASSEMGQGTGIRQPQHF	TGTGCCAGCAGTGAAATGGGGCAGGGAACAGGGATTAGGCAGCCCCAGCATTTT
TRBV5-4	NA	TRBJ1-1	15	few	CASSSGTGLNTEAFF	TGTGCCAGCAGCTCAGGAACAGGGCTGAACACTGAAGCTTTCTTT
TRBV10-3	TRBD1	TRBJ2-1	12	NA	CAISQQGYEQFF	TGTGCCATCAGCCAACAGGGGTATGAGCAGTTCTTC
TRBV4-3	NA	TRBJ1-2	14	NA	CASSPQKGYYGYTF	TGCGCCAGCAGCCCCCAGAAGGGGTACTATGGCTACACCTTC
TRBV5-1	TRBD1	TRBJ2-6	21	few	CASSWGRGRTGVLSGANVLTF	TGCGCCAGCAGCTGGGGACGGGGGAGGACAGGGGTCCTCTCTGGGGCCAACGTCCTGACTTTC
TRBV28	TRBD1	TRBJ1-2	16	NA	CATPIKRTGANYGYTF	TGTGCCACCCCAATAAAAAGGACAGGAGCTAACTATGGCTACACCTTC
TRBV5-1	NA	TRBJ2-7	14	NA	CASSLGPPGSEQYF	TGCGCCAGCAGCCTGGGCCCTCCCGGGAGCGAGCAGTACTTC
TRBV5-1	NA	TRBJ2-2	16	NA	CASAGPGDTSTGELFF	TGCGCCAGCGCGGGGCCAGGCGATACCAGCACCGGGGAGCTGTTTTTT
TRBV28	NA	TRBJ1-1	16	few	CASSPLRRRLNTEAFF	TGTGCCAGCAGTCCTCTAAGAAGGCGGTTGAACACTGAAGCTTTCTTT
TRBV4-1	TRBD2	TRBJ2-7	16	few	CASSQPTSGRRYEQYF	TGCGCCAGCAGCCAACCAACTAGCGGGAGACGGTACGAGCAGTACTTC
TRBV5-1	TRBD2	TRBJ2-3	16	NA	CASSSVAGGLGDTQYF	TGCGCCAGCAGCTCCGTAGCGGGAGGGTTGGGAGATACGCAGTATTTT
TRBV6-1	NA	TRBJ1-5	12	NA	CASIGGGQPQHF	TGTGCCAGCATTGGGGGGGGTCAGCCCCAGCATTTT
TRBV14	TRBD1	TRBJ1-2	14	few	CASSQTGGAEGYTF	TGTGCCAGCAGCCAGACAGGGGGCGCGGAGGGCTACACCTTC
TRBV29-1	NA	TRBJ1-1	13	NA	CTIEGGLNTEAFF	TGCACCATTGAGGGGGGGTTGAACACTGAAGCTTTCTTT
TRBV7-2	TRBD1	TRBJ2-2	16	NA	CASSPRAGTETGEPFF	TGTGCCAGCAGCCCGAGGGCCGGGACAGAGACCGGGGAGCCGTTTTTT
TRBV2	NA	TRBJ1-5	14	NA	CASSDLNSNQPQHF	TGTGCCAGCAGTGACCTTAATAGCAATCAGCCCCAGCATTTT
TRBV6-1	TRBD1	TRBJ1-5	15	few	CASSVVTGVNQPQHF	TGTGCCAGCAGCGTCGTGACAGGGGTCAATCAGCCCCAGCATTTT
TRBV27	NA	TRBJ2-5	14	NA	CASSFAQGKETQYF	TGTGCCAGCAGTTTCGCACAGGGAAAAGAGACCCAGTACTTC
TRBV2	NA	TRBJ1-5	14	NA	CASSEIRDNQPQHF	TGTGCCAGCAGTGAAATCAGGGACAATCAGCCCCAGCATTTT
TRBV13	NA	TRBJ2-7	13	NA	CASTPGLGYEQYF	TGTGCCAGCACGCCAGGGTTGGGCTACGAGCAGTACTTC
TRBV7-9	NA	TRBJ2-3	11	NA	CASSNTDTQYF	TGTGCCAGCAGTAACACAGATACGCAGTATTTT
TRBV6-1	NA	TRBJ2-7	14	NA	CASRDSTTTYEQYF	TGTGCCAGCAGGGACAGCACTACTACCTACGAGCAGTACTTC
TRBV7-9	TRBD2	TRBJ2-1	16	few	CAGYGSGRGRGGEQFF	TGTGCCGGCTACGGTAGCGGGAGGGGCCGGGGCGGTGAGCAGTTCTTC
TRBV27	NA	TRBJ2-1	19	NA	CASSVASPPTGRPTNEQFF	TGTGCCAGCAGTGTCGCCTCCCCTCCGACAGGACGCCCTACCAATGAGCAGTTCTTC
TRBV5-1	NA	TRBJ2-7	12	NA	CASSFSVDEQYF	TGCGCCAGCAGCTTCTCGGTAGACGAGCAGTACTTC
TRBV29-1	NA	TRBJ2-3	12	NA	CSVSPGWDTQYF	TGCAGCGTGAGCCCAGGGTGGGATACGCAGTATTTT
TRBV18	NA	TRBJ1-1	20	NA	CASSPRGQGQAVGGYTEAFF	TGTGCCAGCTCACCACGGGGGCAGGGGCAAGCCGTTGGGGGATACACTGAAGCTTTCTTT
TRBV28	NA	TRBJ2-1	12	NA	CASSFSTNEQFF	TGTGCCAGCAGTTTTTCGACAAATGAGCAGTTCTTC
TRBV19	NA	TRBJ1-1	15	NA	CASKSLGHANTEAFF	TGTGCCAGTAAATCGTTGGGACACGCGAACACTGAAGCTTTCTTT
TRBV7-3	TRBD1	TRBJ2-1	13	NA	CASSPQGAHEQFF	TGTGCCAGCAGCCCCCAGGGGGCCCATGAGCAGTTCTTC
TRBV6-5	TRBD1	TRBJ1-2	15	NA	CASVPYRGGFYGYTF	TGTGCCAGCGTGCCCTACAGGGGGGGTTTCTATGGCTACACCTTC
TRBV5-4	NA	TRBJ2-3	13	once	CASSPDYGDTQYF	TGTGCCAGCAGCCCAGACTACGGAGATACGCAGTATTTT
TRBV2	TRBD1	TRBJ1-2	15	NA	CASSTYRTGVYGYTF	TGTGCCAGCAGTACCTATCGGACAGGCGTCTATGGCTACACCTTC
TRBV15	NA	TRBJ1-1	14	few	CATSRQGGWTEAFF	TGTGCCACCAGCAGACAGGGAGGGTGGACTGAAGCTTTCTTT
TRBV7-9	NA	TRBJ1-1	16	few	CASSYLSGGENTEAFF	TGTGCCAGCAGCTATTTGTCGGGAGGCGAGAACACTGAAGCTTTCTTT
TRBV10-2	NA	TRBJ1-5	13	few	CASSDYSNQPQHF	TGCGCCAGCAGTGATTATAGCAATCAGCCCCAGCATTTT
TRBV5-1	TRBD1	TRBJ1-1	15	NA	CASSQSTGGWTEAFF	TGCGCCAGCAGCCAATCTACAGGGGGGTGGACTGAAGCTTTCTTT
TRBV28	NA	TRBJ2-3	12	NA	CASSSRDHTQYF	TGTGCCAGCAGTTCCCGGGATCATACGCAGTATTTT
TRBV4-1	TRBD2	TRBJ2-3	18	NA	CASSQVGASGRSTDTQYF	TGCGCCAGCAGCCAAGTAGGGGCTAGCGGGAGATCAACAGATACGCAGTATTTT
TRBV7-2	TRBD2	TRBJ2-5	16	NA	CASSSRTSGRKETQYF	TGTGCCAGCAGCTCCCGGACTAGCGGGAGAAAAGAGACCCAGTACTTC
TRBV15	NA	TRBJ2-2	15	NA	CATSLGLPNTGELFF	TGTGCCACCAGCCTGGGACTCCCGAACACCGGGGAGCTGTTTTTT
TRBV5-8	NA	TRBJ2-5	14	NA	CASSLGTAEETQYF	TGTGCCAGCAGCTTGGGGACAGCGGAAGAGACCCAGTACTTC
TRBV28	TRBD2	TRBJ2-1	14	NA	CASSSWTSGALKFF	TGTGCCAGCAGTTCCTGGACTAGCGGGGCCCTTAAGTTCTTC
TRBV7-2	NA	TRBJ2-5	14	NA	CASSLLGGSETQYF	TGTGCCAGCAGCTTATTGGGGGGTTCGGAGACCCAGTACTTC
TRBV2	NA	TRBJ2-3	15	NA	CASISRAEGTDTQYF	TGTGCCAGCATCTCGAGGGCAGAGGGCACAGATACGCAGTATTTT